The 30 T cell receptor beta chains below all came from one sample that was sequenced in a study of T-cell memory formation after mild COVID-19. TCRdb used MiXCR to reprocess the 5' RACE reads, holding one entry per CDR3 protein. The sample yields about 560,000 distinct CDR3 sequences, about 20% seen once. The material sequenced was PBMCs or a T cell subset sorted from them (not recorded which). The receptors were gathered from an adult woman who had mild COVID-19 (a few samples of this study predate the infection). Cell type and time point are not known.

This clonotype has more than one count but fewer than ten. V usage is TRBV16 and J usage is TRBJ1-1, with 8 nucleotides matching TRBD1. The CDR3 loop spans 15 amino acids. From germline, CDR1 is KGHSY and CDR2 FQNENV. J gave up 5 bases and V 4 bases, and 9 bases lay outside the gene matches. The DNA for the CDR3 is TGTGCCAGCAGCCGCGACAGGGGTTGGACAACTGAAGCTTTCTTT. Translated: CASSRDRGWTTEAFF.

The V and J genes are TRBV19 and TRBJ1-2; D gene unclear. The CDR3 is 15 residues long. Germline values: CDR1 LNHDA, CDR2 SQIVND (reference sequence). Trimming took 5 bases from V and 4 from J, leaving 17 bases between them. Written as DNA, the CDR3 is TGTGCCAGTAGTCCACCTACCACCCTCCTCTATGGCTACACCTTC. This codes for CASSPPTTLLYGYTF.

The rearrangement uses TRBV5-1 and TRBJ2-2, with a weak D call TRBD1 (6 bases). Germline CDR1 SGHRS, CDR2 YFSETQ. The CDR3 contains 15 residues. V lost 2 bases, J lost 3 bases, and 11 bases lay in between. CDR3 sequence: CASSFQTGYTGELFF. CDR3 in DNA: TGCGCCAGCAGCTTCCAGACAGGATACACCGGGGAGCTGTTTTTT.

This clonotype has more than one count but fewer than ten. This rearrangement joins TRBV5-1 to TRBJ2-7; maybe TRBD2 (7 bases). This CDR3 comprises 14 residues. Germline CDR1 reads SGHRS; CDR2 reads YFSETQ. V was cut by 7 bases and J by 6 bases, with 20 bases left in between. Written as DNA, the CDR3 is TGCGCCAGCCGCACCGACTTCGGGGGGCGCGAGCAGTACTTC. Protein: CASRTDFGGREQYF.

The J gene is TRBJ2-1, the V gene TRBV5-1, with TRBD1 matching over 9 bases. Germline V CDR1 and CDR2: SGHRS, YFSETQ. This CDR3 is 15 amino acids long. The V and J ends lost 2 bases and 7 bases, in that order; junction bases with no gene match: 7. The CDR3 is CASSLPGQGRNEQFF. The CDR3 DNA sequence: TGCGCCAGCAGCTTACCGGGACAGGGCAGGAATGAGCAGTTCTTC.

About this clonotype itself: This may be a read error, as it is one base from a much larger clone. V usage is TRBV11-2 and J usage is TRBJ2-1, with a tentative D call TRBD1 (6 bases). This CDR3 comprises 16 residues. The germline CDR1 and CDR2 sequences are SGHAT and FQNNGV. CDR3 sequence reads: CASSARGGFSYTEQFF. The CDR3 coding sequence is TGTGCCAGCAGCGCCAGGGGCGGGTTTTCCTACACTGAGCAGTTCTTC.

This clonotype was detected once. As DNA, the CDR3 is TGTGCCACCAGGGACAGTTCCACCGGGGAGCTGTTTTTT. Amino acid sequence: CATRDSSTGELFF. This chain links TRBV24-1 with TRBJ2-2; perhaps TRBD1 as D (6 bases). Germline CDR1 is KGHDR and CDR2 is SFDVKD. V lost 7 bases and J 4 bases, leaving 9 bases between the germline ends. CDR3 length: 13 amino acids.

This clonotype was seen a handful of times. This chain uses TRBV4-2 with TRBJ2-1, with D perhaps being TRBD1 or TRBD2 (5 bases each). Germline CDR1 reads LGHNA; CDR2 reads YNFKEQ. V lost 0 bases to trimming and J lost 3 bases, with 12 bases between them. The CDR3 runs to 16 residues. The CDR3 here is CASSQDGGNHYNEQFF. CDR3 bases: TGTGCCAGCAGCCAAGATGGGGGAAACCACTACAATGAGCAGTTCTTC.

This clonotype was observed many times. The chain links TRBV12-3 or TRBV12-4 to TRBJ2-1; 8 bases are a match to TRBD2. CDR3 length: 20 amino acids. Trimming removed 2 bases from V and 1 base from J; junction bases left unmatched: 16. The CDR3 coding sequence is TGTGCCAGCAGTTTAAGCAAGGGCGTAAGGCGGGGGGCATCCTACAATGAGCAGTTCTTC. It translates to CASSLSKGVRRGASYNEQFF.

A few counts support this clonotype. The genes are TRBV7-8 and TRBJ2-3; TRBD2 matches 13 bases. Germline V CDR1 and CDR2: SGHVS, FQNEAQ. V lost 3 bases, J lost 2 bases, and 8 bases stayed unmatched. This CDR3 is built from 18 residues. CDR3 nucleotides: TGTGCCAGCAGCTTTACCAGACTAGCGGGAGGCCTCACAGATACGCAGTATTTT. Protein product: CASSFTRLAGGLTDTQYF.

This clonotype came up a few times. V gene TRBV5-6 combines with J gene TRBJ2-1, with 10 bases fitting TRBD2. CDR3 length equals 21 residues. Trimming at V came to 0 bases and at J to 8 bases, leaving 23 bases not matched to a gene. CDR1 and CDR2 from the germline V gene are SGHDT and YYEEEE. The CDR3 region is CASSLGFIFYPSGSVADEQFF. CDR3 DNA: TGTGCCAGCAGCTTGGGATTTATTTTTTATCCTAGCGGGAGTGTTGCCGATGAGCAGTTCTTC.

V gene TRBV30 combines with J gene TRBJ1-3; weak D call: TRBD1 (5 bases). This CDR3 has 14 amino acids. Trimming removed 2 bases at V and 0 bases at J, with 8 bases between. The germline V gene has CDR1 GTSNPN and CDR2 SVGIG (reference sequence). CDR3 sequence (DNA): TGTGCCTGGAGTTTGACAGTCTCTGGAAACACCATATATTTT. As protein: CAWSLTVSGNTIYF.

This clonotype showed up just a few times. This chain joins TRBV6-2 or TRBV6-3 and TRBJ1-1, with a tentative D call TRBD1 (6 bases). The CDR3 spans 15 residues. The germline gives CDR1 MNHEY, CDR2 SVGEGT. The V and J ends lost 0 bases and 1 base respectively, with 9 bases between them. The CDR3 sequence is CASSYSGRGNTEAFF. In DNA form, the CDR3 reads TGTGCCAGCAGTTACTCCGGCAGGGGGAACACTGAAGCTTTCTTT.

Only a few counts were recorded for this clonotype. The rearrangement joins TRBV5-1 to TRBJ1-1; D is unclear. V was shortened by 4 bases and J by 6 bases, with 19 bases between the two germline ends. CDR1 is SGHRS, CDR2 YFSETQ, per germline. The CDR3 consists of 15 residues. CDR3 amino acids: CASSMRGDSSAEAFF. CDR3 nucleotide sequence: TGCGCCAGCAGCATGAGAGGAGACTCTAGTGCTGAAGCTTTCTTT. Based on the CDR3 plus reference TRBV5-1 and TRBJ1-1, the full variable domain is KAGVTQTPRYLIKTRGQQVTLSCSPISGHRSVSWYQQTPGQGLQFLFEYFSETQRNKGNFPGRFSGRQFSNSRSEMNVSTLELGDSALYLCASSMRGDSSAEAFFGQGTRLTVV.

The CDR3 protein is CASSARVGAGSDYTF. The CDR3 nucleotides read TGTGCCAGCAGCGCCCGGGTGGGAGCGGGGTCCGACTACACCTTC. The rearrangement uses TRBV7-9 and TRBJ1-2; no clear D. Germline V lookup: CDR1 SEHNR, CDR2 FQNEAQ (reference sequence). The CDR3 length is 15 residues. Trimming shortened V by 5 bases and J by 10 bases, and 23 bases separated the two germline ends.

This clonotype was observed a few times. The chain couples TRBV5-1 to TRBJ2-1, with TRBD2 identical over 14 bases. Germline V gene lookup returns CDR1 SGHRS and CDR2 YFSETQ. This CDR3 region has 16 residues. V lost 0 bases to trimming and J lost 6 bases; unmatched junction nucleotides: 2. This CDR3 reads CASSLVTSGGANEQFF. CDR3 in DNA: TGCGCCAGCAGCTTGGTGACTAGCGGGGGGGCCAATGAGCAGTTCTTC.

This clonotype was counted a few times. The gene calls are TRBV20-1 and TRBJ2-3; 8 bases align to TRBD1. In germline, CDR1 is DFQATT, CDR2 SNEGSKA (reference sequence). This CDR3 contains 14 residues. With 1 base clipped from V and 4 bases from J, the junction kept 4 bases outside the gene matches. The CDR3 bases are TGCAGTGCTAGAGGGACAGGGTGGGCAGATACGCAGTATTTT. It is translated as CSARGTGWADTQYF.

This clonotype was seen a few times. This chain joins TRBV5-1 and TRBJ2-5, with D hard to call. Looked up from germline, CDR1 is SGHRS and CDR2 is YFSETQ. The V gene lost 1 base and the J gene lost 3 bases, with 4 bases spanning the gap. The CDR3 length is 12 residues. The CDR3 DNA reads as TGCGCCAGCAGCTTGCCGGAAGAGACCCAGTACTTC. It codes for CASSLPEETQYF. The complete variable domain, with remaining parts taken from reference TRBV5-1 and TRBJ2-5, reads KAGVTQTPRYLIKTRGQQVTLSCSPISGHRSVSWYQQTPGQGLQFLFEYFSETQRNKGNFPGRFSGRQFSNSRSEMNVSTLELGDSALYLCASSLPEETQYFGPGTRLLVL.

The CDR3 spells CASSPPQYF. In nucleotides, the CDR3 is TGTGCCAGCAGCCCCCCCCAGTATTTT. This rearrangement joins TRBV11-2 to TRBJ2-3; D call uncertain. V gave up 5 bases and J gave up 12 bases, with 6 bases separating them. The CDR3 spans 9 residues. CDR1 is SGHAT and CDR2 is FQNNGV in the germline V gene.

The V and J genes are TRBV15 and TRBJ2-1; 11 bases map to TRBD1. V shed 2 bases and J 7 bases; nucleotides not matched to a gene: 7. This CDR3 region has 16 residues. Germline lookup yields CDR1 LNHNV and CDR2 YYDKDF (reference sequence). The CDR3 nucleotides are TGTGCCACCAGCAGAACCGGGACAGGGGGTCGAAATGAGCAGTTCTTC. Protein: CATSRTGTGGRNEQFF.

The chain has TRBV27 and TRBJ2-5; D gene ambiguous. The CDR3 consists of 15 residues. Deletions cut 2 bases from V and 0 bases from J, with 10 bases between. Germline CDR1 reads MNHEY; CDR2 reads SMNVEV (reference sequence). CDR3 bases: TGTGCCAGCAGTTTAGGCGCTGAATACCAAGAGACCCAGTACTTC. Translated: CASSLGAEYQETQYF.

V gene TRBV6-2 or TRBV6-3 combines with J gene TRBJ1-1; D is possibly TRBD1 (5 bases). From germline, CDR1 is MNHEY and CDR2 SVGEGT. V was cut by 5 bases and J by 2 bases, with 9 bases left in between. The length of the CDR3 is 13 residues. This chain's CDR3 is CASSAQANTEAFF. The DNA for the CDR3 is TGTGCCAGCAGTGCACAGGCAAACACTGAAGCTTTCTTT.

This chain joins TRBV15 and TRBJ2-7, with 7 bases matching TRBD1. Germline trimming cut 6 bases from V and 2 bases from J; bases unmatched to any gene: 4. The CDR3 runs 13 residues. CDR1 and CDR2 (germline): LNHNV, YYDKDF (reference sequence). The CDR3 sequence: CATRAGGTYEQYF. The CDR3 region has the DNA TGTGCCACCAGGGCAGGGGGAACCTACGAGCAGTACTTC.

The sample holds a few counts of this clonotype. The chain is built from TRBV29-1 and TRBJ2-5, with 9 bases lining up with TRBD1. This CDR3 contains 15 residues. Germline V gene lookup returns CDR1 SQVTM and CDR2 ANQGSEA. The V segment lost 1 base and the J segment 5 bases; nucleotides outside the gene matches: 8. The CDR3 sequence is CSVEAQNRGRETQYF. In nucleotides, the CDR3 is TGCAGCGTTGAAGCCCAGAACAGGGGGCGGGAGACCCAGTACTTC.

V usage is TRBV12-3 or TRBV12-4 and J usage is TRBJ2-6; the D gene is possibly TRBD2 (5 bases). There are 16 residues in the CDR3. Trimming cost V 3 bases and J 2 bases, with 11 bases left between them. CDR3: CASSLDGAAGANVLTF. The CDR3 nucleotides are TGTGCCAGCAGTTTGGACGGAGCGGCTGGGGCCAACGTCCTGACTTTC.

The chain combines TRBV7-2 with TRBJ1-2; the match to TRBD1 covers 7 bases. V gave up 3 bases and J gave up 8 bases; unmatched junction bases: 15. Germline CDR1 reads SGHTA; CDR2 reads FQGNSA. The CDR3 loop spans 16 amino acids. The CDR3 loop is CASSLGPRQGDDGYTF. The DNA for the CDR3 is TGTGCCAGCAGCTTGGGACCCCGACAGGGAGATGACGGCTACACCTTC.

This clonotype appeared a few times. The J gene is TRBJ2-1, the V gene TRBV29-1, with a tentative D call TRBD1 (6 bases). CDR1 and CDR2 from the germline V gene are SQVTM and ANQGSEA. This CDR3 contains 15 residues. Trimming removed 0 bases from V and 2 bases from J, with 11 bases in between. The CDR3 protein is CSVEDQGLAYNEQFF. CDR3 nucleotides: TGCAGCGTTGAAGATCAGGGGTTGGCCTACAATGAGCAGTTCTTC.

This sequence joins TRBV7-6 and TRBJ2-3; 13 bases match TRBD2. The CDR3 totals 16 residues. Germline CDR1 and CDR2: SGHVS and FNYEAQ. V lost 1 base and J lost 5; bases outside the gene matches: 3. Here the CDR3 reads CASSLERLAGGDTQYF. CDR3 in DNA: TGTGCCAGCAGCTTAGAGAGACTAGCGGGGGGAGATACGCAGTATTTT. Combining the CDR3 with reference TRBV7-6 and TRBJ2-3 gives the whole variable domain GAGVSQSPRYKVTKRGQDVALRCDPISGHVSLYWYRQALGQGPEFLTYFNYEAQQDKSGLPNDRFSAERPEGSISTLTIQRTEQRDSAMYRCASSLERLAGGDTQYFGPGTRLTVL.

The genes are TRBV18 and TRBJ1-5, with D tentatively TRBD1 (5 bases). Looked up from germline, CDR1 is KGHSH and CDR2 is LQKENI. Trimming pared 4 bases from V and 0 bases from J, leaving 13 bases between. The CDR3 runs to 16 residues. CDR3 loop: CASSLTGTPSNQPQHF. The CDR3 DNA reads TGTGCCAGCTCACTAACCGGGACTCCTAGCAATCAGCCCCAGCATTTT. Filled out from reference TRBV18 and TRBJ1-5, the complete variable domain reads NAGVMQNPRHLVRRRGQEARLRCSPMKGHSHVYWYRQLPEEGLKFMVYLQKENIIDESGMPKERFSAEFPKEGPSILRIQQVVRGDSAAYFCASSLTGTPSNQPQHFGDGTRLSIL.

The J gene is TRBJ2-1, the V gene TRBV4-1; possible D gene TRBD2, 5 bases. The V gene's germline CDR1 is MGHRA and CDR2 YSYEKL. The CDR3 runs 18 residues. Trimming stripped 3 bases from V and 4 bases from J, with 22 bases between. The CDR3 DNA reads as TGCGCCAGCAGCCATAAAAAGACCGGGAACCCCCTTTACAATGAGCAGTTCTTC. Protein sequence: CASSHKKTGNPLYNEQFF.